This TCR beta chain is drawn from a study of blood T cell repertoires in COVID-19. In the study overall: The United States, Italy and Spain provided the acute and convalescent COVID-19 samples.

Living in 25 or so US areas, the participants were between 18 and 89 years of age. Per the original methods: Counts of nucleated cells, estimated from reference gene primer amplification, were obtained. The method was immunoSEQ multiplex PCR; TCRdb's version includes in-frame clones alone and lacks a portion of them. The V and J calls and clone size were taken over from that table, and D and trimming were inferred from the DNA. Among about 170,000 clones, around 83% were seen once, and the ten largest hold roughly 4%. The CDR3 has 13 amino acids. Trimming cost V 4 bases and J 6 bases, with 10 bases left between them. The V gene's germline CDR1 is LNHNV and CDR2 YYDKDF (reference sequence).

The sequence was collected from a woman between 45 and 65 years old in a cohort exposed to, infected with or recovered from COVID-19 (not recorded which). The chain couples TRBV15 to TRBJ1-5, with unresolved D. The sample consisted of PBMCs or T cells enriched from blood (not recorded which). Written as DNA, the CDR3 is TGTGCCACCAGCACCTCGGGAAGTCAGCCCCAGCATTTT. It is translated as CATSTSGSQPQHF.